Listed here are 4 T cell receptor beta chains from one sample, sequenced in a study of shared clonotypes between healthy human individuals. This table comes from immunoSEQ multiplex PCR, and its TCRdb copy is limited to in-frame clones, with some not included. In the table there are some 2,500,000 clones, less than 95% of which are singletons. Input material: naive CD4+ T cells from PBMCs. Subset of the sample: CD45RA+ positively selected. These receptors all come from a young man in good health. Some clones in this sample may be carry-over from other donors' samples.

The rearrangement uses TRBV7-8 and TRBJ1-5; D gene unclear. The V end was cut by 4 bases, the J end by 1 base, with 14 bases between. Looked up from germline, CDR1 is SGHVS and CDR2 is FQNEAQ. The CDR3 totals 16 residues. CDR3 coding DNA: TGTGCCAGCAGCTACGAGTCATCCGAAAGCAATCAGCCCCAGCATTTT. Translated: CASSYESSESNQPQHF.

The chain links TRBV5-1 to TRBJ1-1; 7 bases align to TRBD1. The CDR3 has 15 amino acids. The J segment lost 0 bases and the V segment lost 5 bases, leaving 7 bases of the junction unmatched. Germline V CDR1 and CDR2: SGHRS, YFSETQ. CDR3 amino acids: CASRFRGQMNTEAFF. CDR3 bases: TGCGCCAGCAGATTTAGGGGGCAGATGAACACTGAAGCTTTCTTT.

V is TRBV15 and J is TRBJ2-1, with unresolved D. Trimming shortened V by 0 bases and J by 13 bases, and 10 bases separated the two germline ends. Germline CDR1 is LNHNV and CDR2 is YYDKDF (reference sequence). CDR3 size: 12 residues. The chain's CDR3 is CATSREISRQFF. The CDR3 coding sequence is TGTGCCACCAGCAGAGAAATATCCCGCCAGTTCTTC.

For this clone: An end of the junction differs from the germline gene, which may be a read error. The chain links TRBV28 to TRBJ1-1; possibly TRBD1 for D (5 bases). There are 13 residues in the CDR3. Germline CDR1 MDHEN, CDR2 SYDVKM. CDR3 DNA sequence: TGTGCCAGCCTGGGCGGGACTTCCACTGAAGGTTTCTTT. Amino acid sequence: CASLGGTSTEGFF.